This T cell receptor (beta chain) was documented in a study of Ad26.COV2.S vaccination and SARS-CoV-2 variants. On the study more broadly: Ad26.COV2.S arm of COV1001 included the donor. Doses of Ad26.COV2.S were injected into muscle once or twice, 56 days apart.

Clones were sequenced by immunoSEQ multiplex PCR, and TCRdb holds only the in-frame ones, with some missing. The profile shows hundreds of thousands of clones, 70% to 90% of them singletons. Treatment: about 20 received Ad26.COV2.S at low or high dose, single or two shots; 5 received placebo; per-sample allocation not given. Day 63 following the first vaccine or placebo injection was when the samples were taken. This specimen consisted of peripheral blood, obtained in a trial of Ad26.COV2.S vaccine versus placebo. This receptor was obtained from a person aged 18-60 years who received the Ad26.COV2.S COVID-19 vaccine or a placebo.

The CDR3 loop is CASSYGAGRETDTQYF. Here the CDR3 DNA reads TGTGCCAGCAGTTACGGAGCGGGAAGGGAAACAGATACGCAGTATTTT. The V gene is TRBV6-6, the J gene TRBJ2-3, with 7 bases fitting TRBD2. This CDR3 spans 16 amino acids. The V gene end was trimmed by 2 bases and the J gene end by 3 bases; junction bases not matched to a gene: 8. Germline CDR1 is MNHNY and CDR2 is SVGAGI (reference sequence).